The 21 T cell receptor beta chains below all came from one sample that was sequenced in a study of T cell responses to AZD1222 COVID-19 vaccine. TCRdb keeps only in-frame clones here, not all; method: immunoSEQ multiplex PCR. Of about 88,000 clones listed, just over 90% are singletons. The sequences come from peripheral blood, collected 28 days after the second AZD1222 dose. The receptors were sampled from an adult who received the AZD1222 COVID-19 vaccine.

This clone appeared a few times. The chain recombines TRBV10-3 with TRBJ2-2, with 9 bases that match TRBD2. The CDR3 sequence is 16 residues long. Per the germline V gene, CDR1 is ENHRY and CDR2 is SYGVKD. J was trimmed by 7 bases and V by 2 bases; bases with no gene match: 8. CDR3: CAISETSGGSGGELFF. As DNA, the CDR3 is TGTGCCATCAGTGAGACCAGCGGGGGGAGCGGCGGGGAGCTGTTTTTT.

Written as DNA, the CDR3 is TGCGCCAGCAGCTTGGAATCTTCCAACACAGATACGCAGTATTTT. It is translated as CASSLESSNTDTQYF. The chain carries TRBV5-1 and TRBJ2-3; no firm D call. Looked up from germline, CDR1 is SGHRS and CDR2 is YFSETQ. The CDR3 spans 15 residues. The germline V and J ends were trimmed by 0 bases and 2 bases, with 10 bases remaining between them.

The rearrangement uses TRBV7-9 and TRBJ1-4; no firm D call. Trimming took off 4 bases at V and 7 bases at J, with 13 bases between the two ends. The germline V gene has CDR1 SEHNR and CDR2 FQNEAQ (reference sequence). This CDR3 region has 14 residues. The CDR3 region is CASSSRTVGEKLFF. The CDR3 DNA sequence: TGTGCCAGCAGCTCCAGGACGGTCGGTGAAAAACTGTTTTTT. Based on the CDR3 plus reference TRBV7-9 and TRBJ1-4, the full variable domain is DTGVSQNPRHKITKRGQNVTFRCDPISEHNRLYWYRQTLGQGPEFLTYFQNEAQLEKSRLLSDRFSAERPKGSFSTLEIQRTEQGDSAMYLCASSSRTVGEKLFFGSGTQLSVL.

The chain has TRBV28 and TRBJ2-1, with 7 positions matching TRBD1. The V gene's germline CDR1 is MDHEN and CDR2 SYDVKM. The V segment lost 7 bases and the J segment 6 bases; nucleotides outside the gene matches: 12. CDR3 length: 15 amino acids. The CDR3 protein is CASTPTLGGGNEQFF. In DNA, the CDR3 is TGTGCCAGCACCCCAACCCTAGGGGGCGGCAATGAGCAGTTCTTC.

The rearrangement links TRBV5-1 to TRBJ2-5; 10 bases match TRBD2. CDR1 and CDR2 from the germline V gene are SGHRS and YFSETQ. The CDR3 extends over 15 amino acids. The V and J ends lost 2 bases and 5 bases, in that order; junction bases with no gene match: 6. CDR3 bases: TGCGCCAGCAGCTTCCTAGCGGGGGTTCGGGAGACCCAGTACTTC. Translated: CASSFLAGVRETQYF. Filled out from reference TRBV5-1 and TRBJ2-5, the complete variable domain reads KAGVTQTPRYLIKTRGQQVTLSCSPISGHRSVSWYQQTPGQGLQFLFEYFSETQRNKGNFPGRFSGRQFSNSRSEMNVSTLELGDSALYLCASSFLAGVRETQYFGPGTRLLVL.

Only one count was recorded for this clone. This chain connects TRBV18 to TRBJ1-5; the D is unclear. Trimming cost V 2 bases and J 0 bases, with 5 bases left between them. The CDR3 extends over 14 amino acids. Germline lookup yields CDR1 KGHSH and CDR2 LQKENI. The CDR3 DNA reads TGTGCCAGCTCACCAGAAAATAGCAATCAGCCCCAGCATTTT. Translated, it gives CASSPENSNQPQHF.

The chain carries TRBV11-2 and TRBJ1-5, with unresolved D. V shed 0 bases and J shed 3 bases, with 9 bases lying between them. CDR1 and CDR2 from the germline V gene are SGHAT and FQNNGV. CDR3 size: 15 residues. DNA for the CDR3: TGTGCCAGCAGCTTAGAACCGGCAGCCAATCAGCCCCAGCATTTT. This codes for CASSLEPAANQPQHF.

The V call is TRBV28, the J call TRBJ1-5, with D possibly TRBD1 on 5 matching bases. This CDR3 contains 16 residues. V was trimmed by 5 bases and J by 4 bases, leaving 18 bases between them. CDR1 and CDR2 from the germline V gene are MDHEN and SYDVKM. The CDR3 bases are TGTGCCAGCAGTGTCCGGGGAAGGGGTATTAATCAGCCCCAGCATTTT. Its protein product is CASSVRGRGINQPQHF.

V gene TRBV5-1 combines with J gene TRBJ2-7; either TRBD1 or TRBD2 may fit D (5 bases each). The V end lost 6 bases, the J end lost 1 base, and 14 bases lay between the germline ends. The CDR3 spans 14 residues. Germline-derived CDR1 and CDR2 are SGHRS and YFSETQ. DNA of the CDR3: TGCGCCAGCACGGGGACGGCCGGGTCCTACGAGCAGTACTTC. This encodes CASTGTAGSYEQYF.

This sequence joins TRBV5-1 and TRBJ2-7; either TRBD1 or TRBD2 may supply D (5 bases each). Germline V gene sequence: CDR1 SGHRS, CDR2 YFSETQ. CDR3 length: 14 residues. Trimming took off 1 base at V and 3 bases at J, with 11 bases between the two ends. CDR3 nucleotide sequence: TGCGCCAGCAGCTTGAGAGGGGCGGACTACGAGCAGTACTTC. Translation gives CASSLRGADYEQYF.

The chain has TRBV19 and TRBJ1-2, with 8 bases lining up with TRBD1. Germline V lookup: CDR1 LNHDA, CDR2 SQIVND (reference sequence). The junction had 10 bases not matched to a gene; V was cut back by 2 bases and J by 8 bases. The CDR3 is 15 amino acids. CDR3 sequence reads: CASSIRGQGAYGYTF. The CDR3 bases are TGTGCCAGTAGTATAAGGGGGCAGGGGGCCTACGGCTACACCTTC.

Comments on this clone: Within the sample, other DNA sequences also encode this same CDR3. The CDR3 nucleotides are TGCGCCAGCAGCCTGGGCGGGACTAGCGGCACAGATACGCAGTATTTT. Translating gives CASSLGGTSGTDTQYF. This chain joins TRBV5-1 and TRBJ2-3; 10 positions agree with TRBD2. J lost 1 base, V lost 4 bases, and 6 bases had no gene match. Germline-derived CDR1 and CDR2 are SGHRS and YFSETQ. The CDR3 covers 16 residues.

This chain uses TRBV7-9 with TRBJ2-2; D remains unclear. The CDR3 extends over 14 amino acids. The germline gives CDR1 SEHNR, CDR2 FQNEAQ (reference sequence). The ends were cut back, 5 bases at V and 6 bases at J, with 13 bases in the middle. The CDR3 region is CASSPYSLPGELFF. The DNA for the CDR3 is TGTGCCAGCAGCCCTTACTCCCTCCCCGGGGAGCTGTTTTTT.

The rearrangement joins TRBV11-2 to TRBJ2-7; D ambiguous. Germline assignment: CDR1 SGHAT and CDR2 FQNNGV. With 3 bases removed from V and 2 bases from J, the gap between germline ends came to 5 bases. The CDR3 sequence is 12 residues long. CDR3 loop: CASSFGTYEQYF. CDR3 bases: TGTGCCAGCAGCTTTGGCACCTACGAGCAGTACTTC. The full variable domain, with the rest looked up from reference TRBV11-2 and TRBJ2-7, is EAGVAQSPRYKIIEKRQSVAFWCNPISGHATLYWYQQILGQGPKLLIQFQNNGVVDDSQLPKDRFSAERLKGVDSTLKIQPAKLEDSAVYLCASSFGTYEQYFGPGTRLTVT.

The chain employs TRBV5-1 and TRBJ2-1; maybe TRBD1 (6 bases). V was pared by 4 bases and J by 2 bases, with 10 bases between. Germline V gene data show CDR1 as SGHRS and CDR2 as YFSETQ. The CDR3 sequence is 14 residues long. The CDR3 protein is CASSKDSTYNEQFF. CDR3 coding DNA: TGCGCCAGCAGCAAGGACAGCACCTACAATGAGCAGTTCTTC.

This rearrangement joins TRBV6-4 to TRBJ2-2; 8 bases match TRBD1. Germline V lookup: CDR1 MRHNA, CDR2 SNTAGT. This CDR3 region has 16 residues. Trimming took 6 bases from V and 2 from J; bases not matched to a gene: 8. CDR3 in DNA: TGTGCCAGCAGCCCAAAGGACAGGGTTAACACCGGGGAGCTGTTTTTT. This translates into CASSPKDRVNTGELFF.

The chain carries TRBV30 and TRBJ2-3; 8 nucleotides align to TRBD2. The CDR3 is 15 residues long. V lost 2 bases and J lost 2; bases outside the gene matches: 6. Per germline, CDR1 GTSNPN and CDR2 SVGIG (reference sequence). The CDR3 DNA is TGTGCCTGGAGTATTACGGGGGGGCCCACAGATACGCAGTATTTT. Amino acid sequence: CAWSITGGPTDTQYF.

The chain combines TRBV11-2 with TRBJ1-4, with D maybe TRBD1 (5 bases). Looked up from germline, CDR1 is SGHAT and CDR2 is FQNNGV. The V gene lost 5 bases and the J gene lost 4 bases, with 17 bases spanning the gap. The CDR3 is 16 residues long. CDR3 DNA: TGTGCCAGCAGCCCCATTGCGGGACGGATTAATGAAAAACTGTTTTTT. Translation gives CASSPIAGRINEKLFF.

V is TRBV28 and J is TRBJ1-6; D may be TRBD1 (5 bases). CDR3 length equals 14 residues. The ends were cut back, 1 base at V and 10 bases at J, with 11 bases in the middle. Germline V CDR1 and CDR2: MDHEN, SYDVKM. CDR3 protein: CASSLFDSKSPLHF. CDR3 sequence (DNA): TGTGCCAGCAGTTTATTCGACAGTAAATCACCCCTCCACTTT.

This clone was counted a single time. The chain recombines TRBV6-5 with TRBJ2-3, with 9 bases matching TRBD1. Trimming at V came to 2 bases and at J to 3 bases, leaving 3 bases not matched to a gene. Germline lookup yields CDR1 MNHEY and CDR2 SVGAGI. This CDR3 region has 15 residues. CDR3 protein: CASSYGTGKTDTQYF. CDR3 nucleotide sequence: TGTGCCAGCAGTTACGGGACAGGGAAAACAGATACGCAGTATTTT.

The chain couples TRBV6-2 or TRBV6-3 to TRBJ1-4; no reliable D call. Germline V gives CDR1 MNHEY, CDR2 SVGEGT. The CDR3 contains 16 residues. V was clipped by 0 bases and J by 4 bases, with 12 bases between them. CDR3 bases: TGTGCCAGCAGTTACTCGGCCCGCGGGCATAATGAAAAACTGTTTTTT. Protein sequence: CASSYSARGHNEKLFF.